These 29 T cell receptor beta chains were sequenced from one sample in a study of cytomegalovirus exposure and HLA in healthy donors. The PCR had 60 Vbeta and 13 Jbeta primers. TCRdb's table, derived via immunoSEQ multiplex PCR, lists solely in-frame clones and lacks some. The table lists some 190,000 clones, around 80% of them singletons. The sequenced material came from PBMCs. The receptor source for this set is a man in his forties in good health and CMV-seronegative.

This rearrangement joins TRBV10-3 to TRBJ2-1; 9 positions match TRBD2. Trimming cost V 5 bases and J 4 bases; bases outside gene matches: 3. This CDR3 is built from 14 residues. CDR1 ENHRY and CDR2 SYGVKD come from the germline V gene. The CDR3 DNA sequence: TGTGCCATCAGTAGCGGGGGGTCGTACAATGAGCAGTTCTTC. The encoded protein is CAISSGGSYNEQFF.

In this sample, this clone turned up a few times. The CDR3 nucleotides are TGCGCCAGCAGCTTTGGGGACAGGGCTTACGAGCAGTACTTC. This translates into CASSFGDRAYEQYF. This chain joins TRBV5-1 and TRBJ2-7, with 9 bases identical to TRBD1. The CDR3 sequence is 14 residues long. Germline trimming cut 2 bases from V and 4 bases from J; bases unmatched to any gene: 4. Germline CDR1 is SGHRS and CDR2 is YFSETQ. Full variable domain (missing parts from reference TRBV5-1 and TRBJ2-7): KAGVTQTPRYLIKTRGQQVTLSCSPISGHRSVSWYQQTPGQGLQFLFEYFSETQRNKGNFPGRFSGRQFSNSRSEMNVSTLELGDSALYLCASSFGDRAYEQYFGPGTRLTVT.

The chain links TRBV6-6 to TRBJ1-5; a weak D match, TRBD1 (5 bases). Trimming removed 7 bases at V and 2 bases at J, with 9 bases between. Germline lookup yields CDR1 MNHNY and CDR2 SVGAGI (reference sequence). The CDR3 totals 13 residues. The CDR3 protein is CASKGIGNQPQHF. The CDR3 nucleotides read TGTGCCAGCAAGGGGATAGGCAATCAGCCCCAGCATTTT.

The rearrangement joins TRBV7-2 to TRBJ2-5; D remains unclear. V lost 4 bases and J lost 5, with 11 bases in between. Germline CDR1 reads SGHTA; CDR2 reads FQGNSA. This CDR3 region has 13 residues. CDR3 sequence: CASSSYRRETQYF. CDR3 sequence (DNA): TGTGCCAGCAGCTCCTATCGGCGGGAGACCCAGTACTTC.

The V gene is TRBV28, the J gene TRBJ1-1, with D unclear. The CDR3 is 13 amino acids. Germline V gene sequence: CDR1 MDHEN, CDR2 SYDVKM. Trimming pared 6 bases from V and 1 base from J, leaving 9 bases between. This CDR3 reads CASRVRGNTEAFF. The CDR3 DNA reads as TGTGCCAGCAGAGTCCGGGGGAACACTGAAGCTTTCTTT.

The CDR3 loop is CASSAYRAGEGYTF. Here the CDR3 DNA reads TGTGCCAGCAGCGCTTACCGGGCCGGGGAAGGCTACACCTTC. The V gene is TRBV6-1, the J gene TRBJ1-2; D is undetermined. V was pared by 6 bases and J by 8 bases, with 19 bases between. Germline-derived CDR1 and CDR2 are MNHNS and SASEGT. This CDR3 is built from 14 residues.

This rearrangement joins TRBV19 to TRBJ1-2; 8 nucleotides match TRBD1. This CDR3 is 13 amino acids long. Germline V lookup: CDR1 LNHDA, CDR2 SQIVND (reference sequence). The ends lost 3 bases at V and 8 bases at J; junction bases unmatched: 5. This CDR3 reads CASSIGQGGGYTF. The CDR3 nucleotides read TGTGCCAGTAGTATCGGACAGGGCGGGGGCTACACCTTC.

The chain recombines TRBV5-1 with TRBJ2-7; 7 positions agree with TRBD2. The germline CDR1 and CDR2 sequences are SGHRS and YFSETQ. V lost 4 bases and J lost 5; bases outside the gene matches: 12. The CDR3 has 15 residues. CDR3: CASSPTPGTNNEQYF. Here the CDR3 DNA reads TGCGCCAGCAGCCCGACCCCCGGGACTAACAACGAGCAGTACTTC.

The chain carries TRBV19 and TRBJ2-7; TRBD1 is a possible D gene (5 bases). The CDR3 runs to 17 residues. Trimming took 5 bases from V and 2 from J, leaving 22 bases between them. The germline V gene has CDR1 LNHDA and CDR2 SQIVND (reference sequence). The CDR3: CASSVILTKWGTYEQYF. The CDR3 bases are TGTGCCAGTAGTGTAATCCTAACCAAATGGGGCACCTACGAGCAGTACTTC. Supplemented by reference TRBV19 and TRBJ2-7, the full variable domain reads DGGITQSPKYLFRKEGQNVTLSCEQNLNHDAMYWYRQDPGQGLRLIYYSQIVNDFQKGDIAEGYSVSREKKESFPLTVTSAQKNPTAFYLCASSVILTKWGTYEQYFGPGTRLTVT.

V usage is TRBV5-1 and J usage is TRBJ2-2, with 8 nucleotides matching TRBD2. The CDR3 length is 14 residues. After removal of 0 bases from V and 7 bases from J, the junction contained 2 bases not matched to a gene. The germline CDR1 and CDR2 sequences are SGHRS and YFSETQ. The CDR3: CASSLVTSGGELFF. In nucleotides, the CDR3 is TGCGCCAGCAGCTTGGTTACTAGCGGCGGGGAGCTGTTTTTT.

CDR3 in amino acids: CASSEGYRRMQETQYF. The CDR3 nucleotides read TGTGCCAGCAGTGAAGGGTACAGGAGAATGCAAGAGACCCAGTACTTC. The rearrangement uses TRBV6-1 and TRBJ2-5; D might be TRBD1 (5 bases). The CDR3 consists of 16 residues. The germline V gene has CDR1 MNHNS and CDR2 SASEGT. The V end was cut by 1 base, the J end by 2 bases, with 14 bases between.

The rearrangement uses TRBV19 and TRBJ1-2, with TRBD1 identical over 9 bases. Trimming cost V 4 bases and J 4 bases; bases outside gene matches: 4. Germline CDR1 is LNHDA and CDR2 is SQIVND (reference sequence). This CDR3 is built from 14 residues. The DNA for the CDR3 is TGTGCCAGTAGTAGGACAGGGGCGGTCTATGGCTACACCTTC. It yields the protein CASSRTGAVYGYTF.

J is TRBJ2-7 and V is TRBV6-4; D not certain. CDR1 and CDR2 (germline): MRHNA, SNTAGT. The CDR3 spans 16 residues. Trimming removed 0 bases at V and 0 bases at J, with 12 bases between. CDR3 loop: CASSDSHPADSYEQYF. CDR3 bases: TGTGCCAGCAGTGACTCGCATCCCGCGGACTCCTACGAGCAGTACTTC.

This chain connects TRBV4-3 to TRBJ2-1; the match to TRBD1 covers 12 bases. CDR3 length equals 16 residues. V gave up 1 base and J gave up 8 bases; unmatched junction bases: 6. CDR1 and CDR2 from the germline V gene are LGHNA and YSLEER. CDR3 sequence: CASSQAAGQGAYEQFF. In nucleotides, the CDR3 is TGCGCCAGCAGCCAAGCGGCGGGACAGGGGGCTTATGAGCAGTTCTTC.

The CDR3 sequence: CASSSRQGGTNEKLFF. Written as DNA, the CDR3 is TGTGCCAGCAGCTCAAGACAGGGCGGGACTAATGAAAAACTGTTTTTT. V and J are TRBV5-4 and TRBJ1-4, with 7 bases lining up with TRBD1. The CDR3 spans 16 residues. Germline values: CDR1 SGHNT, CDR2 YYREEE (reference sequence). The V gene end was trimmed by 3 bases and the J gene end by 2 bases; junction bases not matched to a gene: 7.

This clone was recorded a few times. The chain links TRBV28 to TRBJ2-3; 7 bases map to TRBD2. Unmatched junction bases numbered 10, after V lost 5 bases and J lost 2 bases. The germline V gene encodes CDR1 MDHEN and CDR2 SYDVKM. The CDR3 is 16 amino acids. The CDR3 nucleotides read TGTGCCAGCAGTCCTCCTGCGGGGGAGACCACAGATACGCAGTATTTT. It specifies CASSPPAGETTDTQYF. The entire variable domain, with the rest obtained from reference TRBV28 and TRBJ2-3, is as follows: DVKVTQSSRYLVKRTGEKVFLECVQDMDHENMFWYRQDPGLGLRLIYFSYDVKMKEKGDIPEGYSVSREKKERFSLILESASTNQTSMYLCASSPPAGETTDTQYFGPGTRLTVL.

The chain joins TRBV30 to TRBJ2-2; TRBD2 matches at 9 bases. After removal of 2 bases from V and 4 bases from J, the junction contained 11 bases not matched to a gene. CDR3 length: 17 amino acids. The germline V gene encodes CDR1 GTSNPN and CDR2 SVGIG (reference sequence). In DNA, the CDR3 is TGTGCCTGGAGTTTAGGCAGGCGGGGGGGGTTCACCGGGGAGCTGTTTTTT. Translation gives CAWSLGRRGGFTGELFF.

The V and J genes are TRBV6-5 and TRBJ2-2; D ambiguous. The V gene's germline CDR1 is MNHEY and CDR2 SVGAGI. V dropped 0 bases and J dropped 7 bases, with 3 bases sitting between them. The CDR3 runs 12 residues. The CDR3 reads CASSYSNGELFF. Written as DNA, the CDR3 is TGTGCCAGCAGTTACTCTAACGGGGAGCTGTTTTTT.

The chain recombines TRBV10-1 with TRBJ2-1, with D possibly TRBD1 on 6 matching bases. The ends were cut back, 2 bases at V and 4 bases at J, with 21 bases in the middle. This CDR3 contains 18 residues. Germline V lookup: CDR1 WNHNN, CDR2 SYGVQD (reference sequence). This CDR3 reads CASSEVGFGQLPYNEQFF. CDR3 nucleotides: TGCGCCAGCAGTGAGGTCGGCTTCGGACAGCTACCTTACAATGAGCAGTTCTTC.

In this sample, this clone turned up a few times. V is TRBV5-4 and J is TRBJ2-5; 9 bases line up with TRBD1. The ends lost 4 bases at V and 5 bases at J; junction bases unmatched: 9. CDR1 is SGHNT and CDR2 is YYREEE in the germline V gene (reference sequence). CDR3 length: 15 residues. Written as DNA, the CDR3 is TGTGCCAGCAGCCCCGGGACAGGGAGGCGGGAGACCCAGTACTTC. It codes for CASSPGTGRRETQYF.

The V call is TRBV4-1, the J call TRBJ1-4; 7 bases match TRBD1. J gave up 2 bases and V 3 bases, and 3 bases lay outside the gene matches. CDR1 and CDR2 from the germline V gene are MGHRA and YSYEKL. The CDR3 length is 15 residues. CDR3 sequence reads: CASSHPGQTNEKLFF. CDR3 coding DNA: TGCGCCAGCAGCCACCCGGGACAGACTAATGAAAAACTGTTTTTT.

V and J are TRBV9 and TRBJ2-3, with 14 nucleotides matching TRBD2. The V gene's germline CDR1 is SGDLS and CDR2 YYNGEE. The ends lost 4 bases at V and 6 bases at J; junction bases unmatched: 13. CDR3 size: 18 residues. In DNA, the CDR3 is TGTGCCAGCAGCACCCCGGAGGGACTAGCGGGGGTTCGGGATACGCAGTATTTT. Amino acids: CASSTPEGLAGVRDTQYF.

The chain uses TRBV5-1 and TRBJ2-3, with D tentatively TRBD2 (6 bases). Germline CDR1 is SGHRS and CDR2 is YFSETQ. V was shortened by 6 bases and J by 4 bases, with 9 bases between the two germline ends. The CDR3 has 12 residues. The CDR3: CASTGSSDTQYF. CDR3 DNA sequence: TGCGCCAGCACCGGGAGCTCAGATACGCAGTATTTT.

This clone was counted once. The chain combines TRBV6-5 with TRBJ2-7, with 7 positions matching TRBD1. Germline CDR1 reads MNHEY; CDR2 reads SVGAGI. The CDR3 spans 15 residues. V lost 6 bases, J lost 2 bases, and 10 bases stayed unmatched. CDR3 sequence: CASRTGAVSPYEQYF. CDR3 in DNA: TGTGCCAGCAGAACAGGGGCCGTATCGCCCTACGAGCAGTACTTC.

The genes are TRBV5-8 and TRBJ2-4; D may be TRBD1 (5 bases). The germline V gene has CDR1 SGHTS and CDR2 YDEGEE. This CDR3 is 15 amino acids long. Trimming stripped 0 bases from V and 2 bases from J, with 9 bases between. CDR3 region: CASSLVAGTKNIQYF. CDR3 sequence (DNA): TGTGCCAGCAGCTTGGTTGCAGGGACCAAAAACATTCAGTACTTC. Supplemented by reference TRBV5-8 and TRBJ2-4, the full variable domain reads EAGVTQSPTHLIKTRGQQATLRCSPISGHTSVYWYQQALGLGLQFLLWYDEGEERNRGNFPPRFSGRQFPNYSSELNVNALELEDSALYLCASSLVAGTKNIQYFGAGTRLSVL.

This clone was seen a single time. V and J are TRBV29-1 and TRBJ2-1; 11 positions agree with TRBD1. Trimming cost V 7 bases and J 10 bases; bases outside gene matches: 6. This CDR3 contains 12 residues. Per germline, CDR1 SQVTM and CDR2 ANQGSEA. CDR3 nucleotide sequence: TGCAGCGCCGGACAGGGGGCCGGGGAGCAGTTCTTC. Its translation: CSAGQGAGEQFF.

The gene calls are TRBV7-2 and TRBJ1-2; 10 nucleotides align to TRBD1. CDR3 length: 16 amino acids. Unmatched junction bases numbered 5, after V lost 0 bases and J lost 4 bases. Per the germline V gene, CDR1 is SGHTA and CDR2 is FQGNSA. Written as DNA, the CDR3 is TGTGCCAGCAGCTTAGCGCCGGGACAGGGGACCTATGGCTACACCTTC. Translating it yields CASSLAPGQGTYGYTF.

V and J are TRBV23-1 and TRBJ2-5, with 11 positions matching TRBD1. TRBV23-1 is an ORF; its function is uncertain. The CDR3 extends over 14 amino acids. After removal of 9 bases from V and 4 bases from J, the junction contained 7 bases not matched to a gene. The CDR3 DNA reads TGCGCCAGATCCGGGACAGGGGGGTCAGAGACCCAGTACTTC. Encoded protein: CARSGTGGSETQYF.

J is TRBJ1-1 and V is TRBV28, with 8 bases matching TRBD1. Germline-derived CDR1 and CDR2 are MDHEN and SYDVKM. The CDR3 is made up of 15 amino acids. The J segment lost 1 base and the V segment lost 3 bases, leaving 4 bases of the junction unmatched. DNA for the CDR3: TGTGCCAGCAGTTTCTCCAGGGGGCGGAACACTGAAGCTTTCTTT. Translated, it gives CASSFSRGRNTEAFF.